This T cell receptor beta chain comes out of a study of identical twins' blood T cells. Study-wide context: Some 50 million reads covered about six alpha-chain and about six beta-chain libraries. Study-wide findings and caveats: Shared environment remains a possible cause of twin similarity.

As concerns this clonotype: Its specificity is not known.

In the source study's methods: Clonotypes per individual ranged from about 85,000 to nearly 500,000. TCRdb used MiXCR to reprocess the 5' RACE reads, holding one entry per CDR3 protein. What appears here as the V and J calls and clone size reflects TCRdb's work, not the paper's. The sample comprises hundreds of thousands of distinct CDR3 sequences, roughly 31% of which are singletons, and more than 5.5% rests with the top ten. With V trimmed by 5 bases and J by 3 bases, 7 bases remained unmatched. Looked up from germline, CDR1 is LNHDA and CDR2 is SQIVND (reference sequence). The CDR3 sequence is 14 residues long.

This sequence joins TRBV19 and TRBJ2-7; 7 nucleotides agree with TRBD2. The TCR originated in a woman between 18 and 55 years old in good health. Sequenced sample: PBMCs. This chain's CDR3 is CASSSGGSYYEQYF. CDR3 nucleotide sequence: TGTGCCAGTAGTTCGGGCGGGAGCTACTACGAGCAGTACTTC.